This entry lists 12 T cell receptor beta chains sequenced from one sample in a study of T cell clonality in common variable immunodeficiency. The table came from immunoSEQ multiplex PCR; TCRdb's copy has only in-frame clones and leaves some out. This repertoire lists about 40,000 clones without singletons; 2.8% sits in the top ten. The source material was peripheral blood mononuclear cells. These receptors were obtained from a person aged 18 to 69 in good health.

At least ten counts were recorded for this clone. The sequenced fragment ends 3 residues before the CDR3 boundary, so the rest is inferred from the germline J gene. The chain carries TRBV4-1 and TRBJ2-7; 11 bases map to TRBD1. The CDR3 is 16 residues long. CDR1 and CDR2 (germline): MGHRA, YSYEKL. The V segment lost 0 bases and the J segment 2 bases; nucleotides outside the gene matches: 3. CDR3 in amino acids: CASSQDWGQGAYEQYF. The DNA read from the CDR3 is TGCGCCAGCAGCCAAGACTGGGGACAGGGGGCCTACGAG.

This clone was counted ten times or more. The sequenced CDR3 bases are TGTGCCAGCTCACTCCAACAGGGGGGGGCCTCCTACAATGAG. Protein product: CASSLQQGGASYNE. The complete CDR3 sequence is CASSLQQGGASYNEQFF. The chain carries TRBV18 and TRBJ2-1, with D possibly matching TRBD1 (8 bases). The observed sequence ends 3 residues before the CDR3 terminus, with the missing tail filled in from the germline J gene. The CDR3 is made up of 17 amino acids. V lost 4 bases and J 0 bases, leaving 16 bases between the germline ends. Looked up from germline, CDR1 is KGHSH and CDR2 is LQKENI.

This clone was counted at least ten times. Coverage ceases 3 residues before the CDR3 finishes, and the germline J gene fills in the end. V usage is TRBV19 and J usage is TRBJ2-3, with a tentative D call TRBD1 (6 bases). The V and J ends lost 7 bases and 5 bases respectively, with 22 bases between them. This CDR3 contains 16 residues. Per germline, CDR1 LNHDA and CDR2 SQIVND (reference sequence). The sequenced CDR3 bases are TGTGCCAGTATAGAAGCTAGGTACAGGGCGGAAGATACG. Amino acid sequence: CASIEARYRAEDT. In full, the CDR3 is CASIEARYRAEDTQYF.

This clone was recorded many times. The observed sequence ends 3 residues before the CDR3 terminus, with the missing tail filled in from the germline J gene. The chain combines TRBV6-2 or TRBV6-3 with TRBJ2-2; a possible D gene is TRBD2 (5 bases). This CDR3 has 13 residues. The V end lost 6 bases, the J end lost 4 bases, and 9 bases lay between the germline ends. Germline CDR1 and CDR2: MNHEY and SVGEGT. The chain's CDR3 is CASSLGVTGELFF. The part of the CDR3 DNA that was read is TGTGCCAGCAGCCTCGGGGTCACCGGGGAG.

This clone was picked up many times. The DNA read from the CDR3 is TGTGCCAGCAGTGACTCAGGGGGCGAAGATACG. The encoded protein is CASSDSGGEDT. The whole CDR3 sequence reads CASSDSGGEDTQYF. V gene TRBV6-4 combines with J gene TRBJ2-3, with 7 bases matching TRBD1. The read terminates 3 residues ahead of where the CDR3 ends, so the germline J gene completes it. CDR3 length equals 14 residues. V was clipped by 0 bases and J by 5 bases; unmatched bases: 2. CDR1 and CDR2 from the germline V gene are MRHNA and SNTAGT.

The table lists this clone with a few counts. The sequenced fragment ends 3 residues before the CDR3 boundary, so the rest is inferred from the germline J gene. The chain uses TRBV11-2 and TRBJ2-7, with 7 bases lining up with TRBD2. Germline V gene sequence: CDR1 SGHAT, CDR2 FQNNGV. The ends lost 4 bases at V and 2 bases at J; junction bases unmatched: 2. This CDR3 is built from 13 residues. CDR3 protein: CASSSSGTYEQYF. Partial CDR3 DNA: TGTGCCAGCAGCTCTAGCGGCACCTACGAG.

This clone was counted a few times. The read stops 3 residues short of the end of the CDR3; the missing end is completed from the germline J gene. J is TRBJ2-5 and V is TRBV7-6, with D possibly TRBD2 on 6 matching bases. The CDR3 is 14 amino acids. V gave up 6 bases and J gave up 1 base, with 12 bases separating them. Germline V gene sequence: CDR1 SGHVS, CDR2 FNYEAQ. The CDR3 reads CASSSRGAQETQYF. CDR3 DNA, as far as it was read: TGTGCCAGCAGTTCCCGCGGGGCCCAAGAGACC.

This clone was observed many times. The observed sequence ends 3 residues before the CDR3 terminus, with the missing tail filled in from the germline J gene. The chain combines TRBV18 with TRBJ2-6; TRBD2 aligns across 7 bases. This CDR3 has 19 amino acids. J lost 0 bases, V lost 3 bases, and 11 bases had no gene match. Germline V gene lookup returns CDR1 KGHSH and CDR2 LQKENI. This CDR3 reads CASSPSGGALSSGANVLTF. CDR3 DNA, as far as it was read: TGTGCCAGCTCACCGTCGGGGGGTGCCCTTAGCTCTGGGGCCAACGTC.

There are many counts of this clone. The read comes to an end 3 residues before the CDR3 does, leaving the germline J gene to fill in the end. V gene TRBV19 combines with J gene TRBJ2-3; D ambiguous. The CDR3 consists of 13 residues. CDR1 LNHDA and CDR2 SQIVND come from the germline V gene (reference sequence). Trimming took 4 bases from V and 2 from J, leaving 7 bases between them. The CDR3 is CASSSGYTDTQYF. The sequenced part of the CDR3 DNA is TGTGCCAGTAGTAGCGGATACACAGATACG.

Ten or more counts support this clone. The CDR3 loop is CARKRGRGGNQPQHF. The CDR3 bases that were read are TGTGCCAGGAAACGTGGGCGGGGAGGCAATCAGCCC. This chain joins TRBV19 and TRBJ1-5; unclear D gene. The CDR3 goes on 3 residues after the read ends, and that part is filled in from the germline J gene. Between the trimmed V and J ends, which lost 9 bases and 2 bases, there was a span of 17 bases. This CDR3 comprises 15 residues. In germline, CDR1 is LNHDA, CDR2 SQIVND (reference sequence).

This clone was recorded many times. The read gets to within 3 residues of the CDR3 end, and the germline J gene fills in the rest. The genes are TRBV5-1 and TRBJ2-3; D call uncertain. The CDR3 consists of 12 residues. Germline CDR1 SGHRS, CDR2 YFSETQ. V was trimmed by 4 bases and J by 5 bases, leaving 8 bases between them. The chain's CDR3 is CASSQTVDTQYF. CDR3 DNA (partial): TGCGCCAGCAGCCAAACGGTAGATACG.

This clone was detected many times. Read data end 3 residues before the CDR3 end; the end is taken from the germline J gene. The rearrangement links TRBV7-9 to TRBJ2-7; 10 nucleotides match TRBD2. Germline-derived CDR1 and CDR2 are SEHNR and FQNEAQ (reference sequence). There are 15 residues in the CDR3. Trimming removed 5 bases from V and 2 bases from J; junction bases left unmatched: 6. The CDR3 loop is CASSRAGGGPYEQYF. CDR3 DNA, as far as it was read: TGTGCCAGCAGCCGAGCGGGGGGGGGACCCTACGAG.